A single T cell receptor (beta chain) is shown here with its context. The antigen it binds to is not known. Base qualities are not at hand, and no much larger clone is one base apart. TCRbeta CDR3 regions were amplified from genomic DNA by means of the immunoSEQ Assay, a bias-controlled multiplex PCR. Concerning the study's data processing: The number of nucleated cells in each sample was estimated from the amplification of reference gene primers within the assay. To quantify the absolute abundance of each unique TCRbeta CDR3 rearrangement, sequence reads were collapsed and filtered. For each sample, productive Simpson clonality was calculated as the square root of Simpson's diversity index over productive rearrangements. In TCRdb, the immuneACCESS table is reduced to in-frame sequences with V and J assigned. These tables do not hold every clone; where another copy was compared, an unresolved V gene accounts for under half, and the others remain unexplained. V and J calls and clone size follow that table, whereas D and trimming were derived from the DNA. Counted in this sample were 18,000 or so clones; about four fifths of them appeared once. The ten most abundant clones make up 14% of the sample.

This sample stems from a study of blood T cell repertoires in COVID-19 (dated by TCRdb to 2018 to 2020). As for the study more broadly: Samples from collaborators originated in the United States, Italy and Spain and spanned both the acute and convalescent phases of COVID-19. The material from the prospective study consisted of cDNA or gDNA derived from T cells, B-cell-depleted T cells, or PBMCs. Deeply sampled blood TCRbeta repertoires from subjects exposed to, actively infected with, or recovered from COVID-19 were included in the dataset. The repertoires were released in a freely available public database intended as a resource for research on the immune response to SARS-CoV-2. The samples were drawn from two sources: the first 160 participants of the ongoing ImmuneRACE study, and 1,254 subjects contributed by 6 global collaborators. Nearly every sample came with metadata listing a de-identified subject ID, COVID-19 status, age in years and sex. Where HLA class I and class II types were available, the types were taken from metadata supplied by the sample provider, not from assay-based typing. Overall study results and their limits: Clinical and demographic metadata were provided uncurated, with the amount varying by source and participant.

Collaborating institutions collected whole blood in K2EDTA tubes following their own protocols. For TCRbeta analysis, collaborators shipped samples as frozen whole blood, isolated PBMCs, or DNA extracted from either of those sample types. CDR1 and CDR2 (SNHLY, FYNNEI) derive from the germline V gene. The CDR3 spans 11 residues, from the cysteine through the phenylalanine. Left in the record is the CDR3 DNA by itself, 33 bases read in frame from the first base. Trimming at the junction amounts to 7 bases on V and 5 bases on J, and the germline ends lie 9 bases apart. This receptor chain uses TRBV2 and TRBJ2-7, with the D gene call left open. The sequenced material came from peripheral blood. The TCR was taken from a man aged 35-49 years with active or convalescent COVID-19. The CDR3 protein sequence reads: CASNNFHEQYF. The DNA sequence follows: TGTGCCAGCAACAATTTCCACGAGCAGTACTTC.